The rows below give T cell receptor beta chains drawn from one sample of a study of regulatory T cells in long-lasting Graves disease. A single record per CDR3 protein comes from TCRdb applying MiXCR to the multiplex PCR reads. The sample holds about 400,000 distinct CDR3 sequences; less than 25% are singletons and the top ten take roughly 20%. The sample in question was peripheral blood mononuclear cells (PBMCs), obtained when the disease was refractory, from a patient treated with antithyroid drugs. These receptors were taken from a female donor with Graves disease. Each CDR3 is given with its conserved first and last residue. A D gene is named only where the DNA matches it firmly. Where a row states a size, it is once, few, many or the class of an expanded clone; other rows omit it.

>TRBV6-1|TRBJ1-2|TRBD1|.
CASRSDRALVNYGYTF
TGTGCCAGCAGATCTGACAGGGCGCTCGTTAACTATGGCTACACCTTC
>TRBV3-1|TRBJ2-1|TRBD2|few
CASSHPGLAGHEQFF
TGTGCCAGCAGCCATCCGGGACTAGCGGGACATGAGCAGTTCTTC
>TRBV19|TRBJ1-2|.|few
CASSIVGTNYGYTF
TGTGCCAGTAGTATTGTCGGGACTAACTATGGCTACACCTTC
>TRBV12-3/TRBV12-4|TRBJ2-6|.|.
CASSLDLVGANVLTF
TGTGCCAGCAGTTTAGACCTAGTGGGGGCCAACGTCCTGACTTTC
>TRBV29-1|TRBJ2-7|.|.
CSVVLTSSYEQYF
TGCAGCGTTGTTCTGACGAGCTCCTACGAGCAGTACTTC
>TRBV20-1|TRBJ2-7|.|.
CSARTTPYEQYF
TGCAGTGCTAGAACTACTCCCTACGAGCAGTACTTC
>TRBV4-1|TRBJ2-5|TRBD2|.
CASSQSYLAGGQETQYF
TGCGCCAGCAGCCAATCCTACCTAGCGGGGGGACAAGAGACCCAGTACTTC
>TRBV27|TRBJ2-3|TRBD2|many
CASSLGVSGRAGQYF
TGTGCCAGCAGTTTAGGGGTTAGCGGGAGGGCAGGGCAGTATTTT
>TRBV2|TRBJ2-7|TRBD1|many
CASSQTQGDYEQYF
TGTGCCAGCAGCCAAACCCAGGGGGACTACGAGCAGTACTTC
>TRBV7-6|TRBJ1-5|.|few
CASSLPREYSNQPQHF
TGTGCCAGCAGCCTCCCCCGCGAGTATAGCAATCAGCCCCAGCATTTT
>TRBV7-2|TRBJ2-5|.|few
CASSLVSSSVGKKETQYF
TGTGCCAGCAGCTTAGTTTCTTCTAGCGTAGGAAAAAAAGAGACCCAGTACTTC
>TRBV11-2|TRBJ2-7|.|few
CASSTTVEQYF
TGTGCCAGCAGCACCACGGTCGAGCAGTACTTC
>TRBV2|TRBJ1-1|TRBD1|many
CASSEATGTGSPEAFF
TGTGCCAGCAGTGAAGCGACCGGGACAGGGTCTCCCGAAGCTTTCTTT
>TRBV2|TRBJ1-5|.|many
CASSPEGNSNQPQHF
TGTGCCAGCAGTCCTGAGGGGAATAGCAATCAGCCCCAGCATTTT
>TRBV29-1|TRBJ2-7|.|few
CSAGPAGRSYEQYF
TGCAGCGCGGGTCCCGCGGGTCGCTCCTACGAGCAGTACTTC
>TRBV10-3|TRBJ2-7|TRBD2|few
CAISERGGLAGVGYEQYF
TGTGCCATCAGCGAAAGAGGGGGACTAGCGGGAGTCGGGTACGAGCAGTACTTC
>TRBV5-5|TRBJ1-1|.|many
CASSFGVDTEAFF
TGTGCCAGCAGCTTCGGGGTCGACACTGAAGCTTTCTTT
>TRBV20-1|TRBJ1-3|.|many
CSASSGSGNTIYF
TGCAGTGCTAGTTCGGGGTCTGGAAACACCATATATTTT
>TRBV10-2|TRBJ2-2|TRBD2|few
CASREERAGVSVTGELFF
TGCGCCAGCCGAGAAGAGCGAGCGGGAGTTTCGGTCACCGGGGAGCTGTTTTTT
>TRBV20-1|TRBJ1-4|TRBD1|.
CSVSSGQGSGLFF
TGCAGTGTTAGCTCGGGACAGGGTTCGGGACTGTTTTTT
>TRBV12-3/TRBV12-4|TRBJ1-2|TRBD1|many
CASRLSGQGNYGYTF
TGTGCCAGCAGACTATCGGGACAGGGCAACTATGGCTACACCTTC
>TRBV3-1|TRBJ1-2|.|.
CASSNSDLGDGYTF
TGTGCCAGCAGCAATAGTGATTTGGGGGATGGCTACACCTTC
>TRBV6-2/TRBV6-3|TRBJ1-4|TRBD1|.
CASGALRGLSTNEKLFF
TGTGCCAGCGGGGCCTTAAGGGGGCTCTCAACTAATGAAAAACTGTTTTTT
>TRBV5-5|TRBJ2-5|.|.
CASSLAFWGRQETQYF
TGTGCCAGCAGCTTGGCGTTCTGGGGGAGACAAGAGACCCAGTACTTC
>TRBV20-1|TRBJ1-5|TRBD1|.
CSATTGGVQPQHF
TGCAGTGCTACCACAGGGGGCGTTCAGCCCCAGCATTTT
>TRBV5-1|TRBJ1-5|.|.
CASSLEGLGNQPQHF
TGCGCCAGCAGCTTGGAGGGGCTGGGGAATCAGCCCCAGCATTTT
>TRBV28|TRBJ2-3|.|.
CASRPYSTDTQYF
TGTGCCAGCAGGCCCTACAGCACAGATACGCAGTATTTT
>TRBV28|TRBJ2-5|.|many
CASSSPGPPGETQYF
TGTGCCAGCAGTTCGCCGGGACCCCCAGGGGAGACCCAGTACTTC
>TRBV24-1|TRBJ2-7|TRBD2|.
CAICGRRSYEQYF
TGTGCCATCTGCGGGAGGAGGTCCTACGAGCAGTACTTC
>TRBV7-9|TRBJ2-1|.|few
CASSLGAPDPYNEQFF
TGTGCCAGCAGCTTAGGAGCCCCTGACCCTTACAATGAGCAGTTCTTC
>TRBV6-5|TRBJ1-2|.|few
CASSSPGWANYGYTF
TGTGCCAGCAGTTCACCGGGTTGGGCTAACTATGGCTACACCTTC
>TRBV7-2|TRBJ2-2|.|many
CASSSGAGEAGELFF
TGTGCCAGCAGCAGTGGGGCAGGGGAGGCCGGGGAGCTGTTTTTT
>TRBV20-1|TRBJ1-2|.|.
CSASFGAGAGYTF
TGCAGTGCTAGTTTTGGGGCAGGCGCTGGCTACACCTTC
>TRBV6-1|TRBJ1-6|.|few
CASSEGDGGNSPLHF
TGTGCCAGCAGTGAGGGGGACGGGGGCAATTCACCCCTCCACTTT
>TRBV4-1|TRBJ1-2|.|.
CASSQTSQGVGYTF
TGCGCCAGCAGCCAAACGTCACAGGGAGTAGGCTACACCTTC
>TRBV11-2|TRBJ2-1|.|few
CASSLALGGNEQFF
TGTGCCAGCAGCTTAGCTCTGGGAGGAAATGAGCAGTTCTTC
>TRBV5-1|TRBJ2-7|TRBD2|.
CASNSGGPYEQYF
TGCGCCAGCAACTCGGGAGGCCCCTACGAGCAGTACTTC
>TRBV11-2|TRBJ1-5|.|many
CASSSETSQPQHF
TGTGCCAGCAGCTCAGAGACAAGTCAGCCCCAGCATTTT
>TRBV6-1|TRBJ2-5|TRBD2|few
CASSEQGGKGGTQYF
TGTGCCAGCAGTGAACAGGGAGGGAAAGGTGGGACCCAGTACTTC
>TRBV20-1|TRBJ1-1|.|.
CSALLVAEAFF
TGCAGTGCTCTTTTAGTCGCTGAAGCTTTCTTT
>TRBV7-2|TRBJ2-5|.|.
CASSLHLQETQYF
TGTGCCAGCAGCCTCCACCTACAAGAGACCCAGTACTTC
>TRBV20-1|TRBJ1-1|TRBD1|many
CSASGDRANTEAFF
TGCAGTGCTAGTGGGGACAGGGCGAACACTGAAGCTTTCTTT
>TRBV28|TRBJ2-2|TRBD2|.
CASSSVGLAGGPSVGELFF
TGTGCCAGCAGTTCCGTGGGACTAGCGGGAGGGCCGAGTGTCGGGGAGCTGTTTTTT
>TRBV20-1|TRBJ2-7|TRBD1|.
CSARVSLGQGGSYEQYF
TGCAGTGCTAGAGTGTCCCTTGGACAGGGTGGCTCCTACGAGCAGTACTTC
>TRBV5-6|TRBJ2-7|.|.
CASSLKFSYEQYF
TGTGCCAGCAGCCTAAAGTTCTCCTACGAGCAGTACTTC
>TRBV6-2/TRBV6-3|TRBJ2-2|.|.
CASRSPRETGELFF
TGTGCCAGCAGGTCGCCCCGGGAGACCGGGGAGCTGTTTTTT
>TRBV2|TRBJ2-5|.|many
CASSENLYGGTQETQYF
TGTGCCAGCAGTGAAAATTTGTATGGCGGGACACAAGAGACCCAGTACTTC
>TRBV20-1|TRBJ1-1|TRBD1|.
CSADSGTGGVSGAFF
TGCAGTGCTGACTCCGGGACAGGGGGCGTGTCGGGTGCTTTCTTT
>TRBV6-1|TRBJ1-5|.|.
CASEEGISNQPQHF
TGTGCCAGCGAGGAGGGAATTAGCAATCAGCCCCAGCATTTT
>TRBV4-1|TRBJ2-5|.|many
CASSPGTYQETQYF
TGTGCCAGCAGCCCAGGGACTTACCAAGAGACCCAGTACTTC
>TRBV10-3|TRBJ1-4|.|few
CAIRGDGVNEKLFF
TGTGCCATCAGGGGGGACGGAGTGAATGAAAAACTGTTTTTT
>TRBV20-1|TRBJ2-7|TRBD1|few
CSARIWDRAYEQYF
TGCAGTGCTAGAATCTGGGACAGGGCCTACGAGCAGTACTTC
>TRBV6-2/TRBV6-3|TRBJ2-4|TRBD2|few
CASSGSGIRNIQYF
TGTGCCAGCAGTGGTAGCGGGATTCGGAACATTCAGTACTTC
>TRBV6-1|TRBJ1-6|.|.
CASSMLVRAPNSPLRF
TGTGCCAGCAGTATGTTGGTGAGGGCCCCAAATTCACCCCTCCGCTTT